The 3 T cell receptor beta chains listed next were all sequenced from one sample in a study of T cell responses to AZD1222 COVID-19 vaccine. TCRdb's table, derived via immunoSEQ multiplex PCR, lists solely in-frame clones and lacks some. The sample lists some 170,000 clones; approximately 92% were seen once. Here the sequenced sample was peripheral blood, taken on day 0 of AZD1222 vaccination. The receptors stem from an adult in good health.

The genes are TRBV5-4 and TRBJ2-1; no firm D call. CDR1 is SGHNT and CDR2 is YYREEE in the germline V gene (reference sequence). The CDR3 spans 13 residues. The V and J ends lost 4 bases and 15 bases respectively, with 20 bases between them. The CDR3 sequence is CASSPGLERSRFF. CDR3 bases: TGTGCCAGCAGCCCGGGTCTAGAGCGCTCGCGGTTCTTC. Based on the CDR3 plus reference TRBV5-4 and TRBJ2-1, the full variable domain is ETGVTQSPTHLIKTRGQQVTLRCSSQSGHNTVSWYQQALGQGPQFIFQYYREEENGRGNFPPRFSGLQFPNYSSELNVNALELDDSALYLCASSPGLERSRFFGPGTRLTVL.

The chain couples TRBV11-3 to TRBJ2-5; D not certain. This CDR3 is 13 amino acids long. CDR1 SGHNT and CDR2 YENEEA come from the germline V gene. V lost 6 bases to trimming and J lost 3 bases, with 11 bases between them. The CDR3 sequence is CASSQEWEETQYF. Written as DNA, the CDR3 is TGTGCCAGCAGTCAAGAGTGGGAAGAGACCCAGTACTTC.

This chain uses TRBV3-1 (or the pseudogene TRBV3-2) with TRBJ2-2, with 14 bases that match TRBD2. The CDR3 length is 20 residues. Germline CDR1 and CDR2: LGHDT and YNNKEL (reference sequence). With 3 bases clipped from V and 7 bases from J, the junction kept 16 bases outside the gene matches. Here the CDR3 reads CASSQMTGTSGRRNGGELFF. In nucleotides, the CDR3 is TGTGCCAGCAGCCAGATGACCGGGACTAGCGGGAGAAGGAATGGCGGGGAGCTGTTTTTT.